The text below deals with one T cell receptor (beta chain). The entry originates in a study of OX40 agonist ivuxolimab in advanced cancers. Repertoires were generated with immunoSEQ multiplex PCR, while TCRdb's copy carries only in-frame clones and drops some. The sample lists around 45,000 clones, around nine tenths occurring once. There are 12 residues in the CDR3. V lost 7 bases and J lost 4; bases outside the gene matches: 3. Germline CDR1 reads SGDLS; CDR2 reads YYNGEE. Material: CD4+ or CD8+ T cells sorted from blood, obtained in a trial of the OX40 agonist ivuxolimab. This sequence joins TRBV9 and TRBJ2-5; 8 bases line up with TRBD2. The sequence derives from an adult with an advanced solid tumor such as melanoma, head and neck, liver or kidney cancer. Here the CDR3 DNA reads TGTGCCAGCGGGGCGGGGGGAGAGACCCAGTACTTC. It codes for CASGAGGETQYF.